A single sample is the source of the 2 T cell receptor beta chains below, sequenced in a study of cytomegalovirus exposure and HLA in healthy donors. Vbeta (60) and Jbeta (13) primers were used in the PCR. Method: immunoSEQ multiplex PCR; TCRdb's copy keeps in-frame clones and lacks some. Seen here are about 180,000 clones, around 80% observed once, and the top ten hold about 1.4%. The sequencing sample was made of PBMCs. The receptors originated from a girl aged 5 to 17 in good health and CMV-seropositive.

This clone was counted once. The CDR3 region is CASSWGGTSASYEQYF. The DNA for the CDR3 is TGTGCCAGCAGCTGGGGGGGGACTAGCGCTTCCTACGAGCAGTACTTC. The gene calls are TRBV7-8 and TRBJ2-7; 10 bases are shared with TRBD2. The CDR3 is made up of 16 amino acids. J was trimmed by 1 base and V by 4 bases; bases with no gene match: 7. Germline loops: CDR1 SGHVS, CDR2 FQNEAQ.

Concerning this clone: A read error may account for a junction end that differs from germline. The CDR3 region has the DNA TGTGCCAGCAGCTTGGGGCTCGGCGGGACGGGAATCTTC. Its translation: CASSLGLGGTGIF. The chain couples TRBV5-6 to TRBJ2-1; D is possibly TRBD2 (6 bases). The V gene's germline CDR1 is SGHDT and CDR2 YYEEEE. The CDR3 extends over 13 amino acids.